This T cell receptor (beta chain) originates from a study of OX40 agonist ivuxolimab in advanced cancers. About the research overall: Each dose-escalation patient presented with hepatocellular carcinoma, melanoma, renal cell or head and neck cancer. Points from the study as a whole: Partial responders receiving 0.1-3.0 mg/kg showed among the lowest clonal expansion.

A word on this clone: Its specificity is unknown.

Here immunoSEQ multiplex PCR was the method, and the copy in TCRdb shows in-frame clones only, minus some. The table includes approximately 25,000 clones, 77% detected once. CDR1 SGHTA and CDR2 FQGNSA come from the germline V gene. V lost 4 bases to trimming and J lost 2 bases; unmatched junction nucleotides: 4. The CDR3 totals 15 residues. J is TRBJ1-3 and V is TRBV7-2; 8 bases agree with TRBD1. Sample: CD4+ or CD8+ T cells sorted from blood, taken in a trial of the OX40 agonist ivuxolimab. This clonotype was obtained from an adult with an advanced solid tumor such as melanoma, head and neck, liver or kidney cancer. The CDR3 DNA sequence: TGTGCCAGCAGCTCTCAGGGGGCGCCTGGAAACACCATATATTTT. It yields the protein CASSSQGAPGNTIYF.